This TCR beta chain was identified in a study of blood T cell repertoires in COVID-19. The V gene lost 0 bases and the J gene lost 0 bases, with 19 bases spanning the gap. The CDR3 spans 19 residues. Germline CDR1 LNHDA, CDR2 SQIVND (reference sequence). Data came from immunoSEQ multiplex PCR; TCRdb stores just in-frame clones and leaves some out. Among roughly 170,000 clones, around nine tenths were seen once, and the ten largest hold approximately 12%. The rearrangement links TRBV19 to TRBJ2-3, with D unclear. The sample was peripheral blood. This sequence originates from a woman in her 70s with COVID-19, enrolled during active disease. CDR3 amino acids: CASSIDEPVSVSSTDTQYF. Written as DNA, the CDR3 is TGTGCCAGTAGTATAGATGAACCGGTGAGCGTCTCTAGCACAGATACGCAGTATTTT.